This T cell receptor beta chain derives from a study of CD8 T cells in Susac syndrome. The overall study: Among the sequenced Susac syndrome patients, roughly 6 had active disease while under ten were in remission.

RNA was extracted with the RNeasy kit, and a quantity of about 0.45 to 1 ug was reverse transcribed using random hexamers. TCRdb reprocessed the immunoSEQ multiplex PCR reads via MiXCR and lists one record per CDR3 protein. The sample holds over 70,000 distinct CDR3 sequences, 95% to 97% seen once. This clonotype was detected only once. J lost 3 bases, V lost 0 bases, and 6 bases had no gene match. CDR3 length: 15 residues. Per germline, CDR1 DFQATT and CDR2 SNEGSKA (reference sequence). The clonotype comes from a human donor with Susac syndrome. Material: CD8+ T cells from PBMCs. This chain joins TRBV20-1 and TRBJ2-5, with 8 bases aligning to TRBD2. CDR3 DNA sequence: TGCAGTGCTAGAGATAGCGGGGAGGTAAAAGAGACCCAGTACTTC. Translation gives CSARDSGEVKETQYF.